Shown below are 25 T cell receptor beta chains from a single sample sequenced in a study of a mutant IDH1 vaccine in newly diagnosed glioma. Time point specified: week 5, during vaccination. The vaccine gave 300 ug of a 20-mer mutant IDH1 peptide subcutaneously per dose. Using immunoSEQ multiplex PCR, the repertoire was profiled, and TCRdb retains in-frame clones only, with some absent. The top ten clones hold over 9% of a sample with roughly 25,000 clones, about 76% of them seen once. Their recognized antigens are unknown. Sequenced material: PBMCs, taken from a glioma patient whose treatment included an IDH1 peptide vaccine. These receptors all come from a man aged 40-50 years with glioma.

The chain couples TRBV21-1 to TRBJ1-1. TRBV21-1 is a pseudogene locus. There are 15 residues in the CDR3. The CDR3, as DNA: TGTGCCAGCAGCAAAGAGGTTCAGAGGAACACTGAAGCTTTCTTT. Translated: CASSKEVQRNTEAFF.

This chain's CDR3 is CASSESMGGRTAQHF. The CDR3 coding sequence is TGCGCCAGCAGTGAGTCGATGGGGGGTCGGACAGCCCAGCATTTT. The chain carries TRBV10-1 and TRBJ1-5; tentative D call: TRBD1 (6 bases). This CDR3 region has 15 residues. V lost 0 bases and J lost 11, with 17 bases in between. Germline V gene lookup returns CDR1 WNHNN and CDR2 SYGVQD (reference sequence).

CDR3 DNA sequence: TGTGCCAGCAGTGACTCCGAGAACACTGAAGCTTTCTTT. Its translation: CASSDSENTEAFF. The chain recombines TRBV6-4 with TRBJ1-1; no clear D. The CDR3 runs to 13 residues. The germline V and J ends were trimmed by 0 bases and 1 base, with 3 bases remaining between them. CDR1 is MRHNA and CDR2 is SNTAGT in the germline V gene.

This clone was seen a single time. J is TRBJ2-3 and V is TRBV6-6, with D perhaps matching TRBD2 (8 bases). The germline gives CDR1 MNHNY, CDR2 SVGAGI (reference sequence). Deletions cut 6 bases from V and 2 bases from J, with 18 bases between. This CDR3 region has 16 residues. CDR3: CASSDRVAGYTDTQYF. The CDR3 coding sequence is TGTGCCAGCAGCGACAGGGTAGCGGGGTACACAGATACGCAGTATTTT.

CDR3 coding DNA: TGTGCCAGCAGCGTACAGGGGGCTGAAAAACTGTTTTTT. Encoded protein: CASSVQGAEKLFF. This chain connects TRBV5-4 to TRBJ1-4; 9 positions agree with TRBD1. Germline V CDR1 and CDR2: SGHNT, YYREEE (reference sequence). The CDR3 runs to 13 residues. The ends lost 4 bases at V and 7 bases at J; junction bases unmatched: 2.

The rearrangement links TRBV6-6 to TRBJ1-1, with D unresolved. V lost 5 bases, J lost 1 base, and 8 bases lay in between. The CDR3 consists of 13 residues. The germline V gene encodes CDR1 MNHNY and CDR2 SVGAGI (reference sequence). Written as DNA, the CDR3 is TGTGCCAGCAGTGGCCGCAAGAACACTGAAGCTTTCTTT. This codes for CASSGRKNTEAFF.

The chain carries TRBV7-9 and TRBJ1-3, with TRBD1 as a possible D gene (5 bases). The ends were cut back, 5 bases at V and 3 bases at J, with 20 bases in the middle. Per the germline V gene, CDR1 is SEHNR and CDR2 is FQNEAQ (reference sequence). The CDR3 runs 17 residues. The CDR3 nucleotides are TGTGCCAGCAGCCCCTCCCTCTGGCAGGGAGGTGGAAACACCATATATTTT. This codes for CASSPSLWQGGGNTIYF.

V usage is TRBV7-6 and J usage is TRBJ2-2, with 8 bases identical to TRBD1. The CDR3 is made up of 16 amino acids. V shed 0 bases and J 5 bases; nucleotides not matched to a gene: 5. Looked up from germline, CDR1 is SGHVS and CDR2 is FNYEAQ. The CDR3 DNA follows: TGTGCCAGCAGCTTAGCGGTGGACAGGGTGACCGGGGAGCTGTTTTTT. Protein product: CASSLAVDRVTGELFF.

The chain has TRBV19 and TRBJ2-5; D might be TRBD1 (6 bases). In germline, CDR1 is LNHDA, CDR2 SQIVND (reference sequence). The V and J ends lost 3 bases and 5 bases respectively, with 16 bases between them. The CDR3 has 15 amino acids. CDR3 sequence: CASSIEGLRGETQYF. The CDR3 DNA reads as TGTGCCAGTAGTATTGAAGGTCTTAGGGGGGAGACCCAGTACTTC.

The V and J genes are TRBV10-3 and TRBJ2-2, with D perhaps assigned TRBD1 or TRBD2 (5 bases each). Trimming shortened V by 4 bases and J by 0 bases, and 12 bases separated the two germline ends. The CDR3 runs 16 residues. The germline V gene has CDR1 ENHRY and CDR2 SYGVKD. The CDR3 nucleotides read TGTGCCATCAGTGGTCACGGGGCCCCGAACACCGGGGAGCTGTTTTTT. It translates to CAISGHGAPNTGELFF.

The CDR3 coding sequence is TGCGCCAGCAGCCAAGTCCAGGAAAAACTGTTTTTT. Translation: CASSQVQEKLFF. V and J are TRBV4-1 and TRBJ1-4; D is unresolved. CDR1 is MGHRA and CDR2 is YSYEKL in the germline V gene. This CDR3 region has 12 residues. V was pared by 1 base and J by 8 bases, with 5 bases between.

The DNA of the CDR3 is TGCGCCAGCAGCCCCCAAGGGGGGGATTTTGCCGATTCACCCCTCCACTTT. Its protein is CASSPQGGDFADSPLHF. This rearrangement joins TRBV4-3 to TRBJ1-6; D may be TRBD1 (6 bases). CDR1 LGHNA and CDR2 YSLEER come from the germline V gene. The CDR3 has 17 residues. V gave up 4 bases and J gave up 8 bases, with 21 bases separating them.

The chain employs TRBV11-2 and TRBJ2-1; 8 bases line up with TRBD1. V was clipped by 5 bases and J by 4 bases; unmatched bases: 7. The germline gives CDR1 SGHAT, CDR2 FQNNGV. The CDR3 covers 15 residues. CDR3 region: CASSRTGTKYNEQFF. The CDR3 nucleotides read TGTGCCAGCAGCCGGACAGGGACAAAATACAATGAGCAGTTCTTC.

This rearrangement joins TRBV5-4 to TRBJ2-1; D is unresolved. Germline V gene data show CDR1 as SGHNT and CDR2 as YYREEE (reference sequence). This CDR3 is 13 amino acids long. V shed 0 bases and J shed 12 bases, with 13 bases lying between them. This CDR3 is CASSLGLPLGQFF. CDR3 DNA sequence: TGTGCCAGCAGCTTGGGACTCCCCTTAGGGCAGTTCTTC.

In its sample, this clone was seen once. The J gene is TRBJ1-2, the V gene TRBV9, with no clear D. From germline, CDR1 is SGDLS and CDR2 YYNGEE. V shed 0 bases and J shed 4 bases, with 13 bases lying between them. The CDR3 totals 15 residues. In DNA, the CDR3 is TGTGCCAGCAGCGTAGAGCCTTGGCTTTCCTATGGCTACACCTTC. It encodes CASSVEPWLSYGYTF. Based on the CDR3 plus reference TRBV9 and TRBJ1-2, the full variable domain is DSGVTQTPKHLITATGQRVTLRCSPRSGDLSVYWYQQSLDQGLQFLIQYYNGEERAKGNILERFSAQQFPDLHSELNLSSLELGDSALYFCASSVEPWLSYGYTFGSGTRLTVV.

The chain combines TRBV7-2 with TRBJ2-1, with D tentatively TRBD2 (6 bases). With 5 bases removed from V and 6 bases from J, the gap between germline ends came to 17 bases. This CDR3 spans 15 amino acids. Germline loops: CDR1 SGHTA, CDR2 FQGNSA. The CDR3 DNA sequence: TGTGCCAGCAGCGCCCGACTAGAAGCTTCCAATGAGCAGTTCTTC. Translated: CASSARLEASNEQFF.

The chain links TRBV7-2 to TRBJ2-5; D not resolved. The CDR3 length is 13 residues. Germline CDR1 is SGHTA and CDR2 is FQGNSA. V gave up 3 bases and J gave up 5 bases, with 10 bases separating them. The CDR3 spells CASSFGPTETQYF. Here the CDR3 DNA reads TGTGCCAGCAGCTTTGGGCCCACGGAGACCCAGTACTTC. Filled out from reference TRBV7-2 and TRBJ2-5, the complete variable domain reads GAGVSQSPSNKVTEKGKDVELRCDPISGHTALYWYRQSLGQGLEFLIYFQGNSAPDKSGLPSDRFSAERTGGSVSTLTIQRTQQEDSAVYLCASSFGPTETQYFGPGTRLLVL.

The chain joins TRBV19 to TRBJ2-1; 7 bases line up with TRBD2. Trimming at V came to 6 bases and at J to 4 bases, leaving 6 bases not matched to a gene. The germline V gene encodes CDR1 LNHDA and CDR2 SQIVND (reference sequence). CDR3 size: 14 residues. The CDR3 DNA is TGTGCCAGTAGGGCGGGAGCGGGATACAATGAGCAGTTCTTC. Translation gives CASRAGAGYNEQFF.

The V call is TRBV19, the J call TRBJ2-1; D not resolved. Looked up from germline, CDR1 is LNHDA and CDR2 is SQIVND (reference sequence). This CDR3 comprises 15 residues. Trimming took 6 bases from V and 0 from J, leaving 12 bases between them. This CDR3 reads CASRGRRSSYNEQFF. The CDR3 coding sequence is TGTGCCAGTAGAGGAAGGCGGAGCTCCTACAATGAGCAGTTCTTC.

This clone was picked up one time. The chain links TRBV5-1 to TRBJ1-3; the D is unclear. The CDR3 totals 13 residues. Per the germline V gene, CDR1 is SGHRS and CDR2 is YFSETQ. V lost 2 bases to trimming and J lost 0 bases, with 3 bases between them. The CDR3 nucleotides are TGCGCCAGCAGCTTATACTCTGGAAACACCATATATTTT. This translates into CASSLYSGNTIYF.

The genes are TRBV6-1 and TRBJ1-2; D gene uncertain. Trimming cost V 2 bases and J 4 bases, with 8 bases left between them. The CDR3 loop spans 13 amino acids. Germline CDR1 and CDR2: MNHNS and SASEGT. CDR3: CASSERAVYGYTF. The DNA of the CDR3 is TGTGCCAGCAGTGAAAGGGCGGTCTATGGCTACACCTTC.

The rearrangement joins TRBV28 to TRBJ2-4; 7 bases are a match to TRBD2. Germline V CDR1 and CDR2: MDHEN, SYDVKM. V was clipped by 7 bases and J by 4 bases; unmatched bases: 10. The CDR3 totals 15 residues. CDR3 loop: CASIGGGEGKNIQYF. The CDR3 DNA follows: TGTGCCAGCATCGGCGGGGGTGAGGGAAAAAACATTCAGTACTTC. Complete variable domain (other parts from reference TRBV28 and TRBJ2-4): DVKVTQSSRYLVKRTGEKVFLECVQDMDHENMFWYRQDPGLGLRLIYFSYDVKMKEKGDIPEGYSVSREKKERFSLILESASTNQTSMYLCASIGGGEGKNIQYFGAGTRLSVL.

V and J are TRBV19 and TRBJ1-2; perhaps TRBD1 as D (5 bases). The germline V gene has CDR1 LNHDA and CDR2 SQIVND (reference sequence). The CDR3 length is 16 residues. V was clipped by 5 bases and J by 2 bases, with 18 bases between them. In nucleotides, the CDR3 is TGTGCCAGTAGTTCACCCGCGGGGCGGGGGAACTATGGCTACACCTTC. It specifies CASSSPAGRGNYGYTF.

This chain connects TRBV7-4 to TRBJ2-7, with D maybe TRBD1 (5 bases). This CDR3 spans 19 amino acids. Trimming stripped 1 base from V and 0 bases from J, with 22 bases between. Germline CDR1 reads SGHVT; CDR2 reads SQSDAQ. For the CDR3, the DNA is TGTGCCAGCAGCTTAGTCTCGGCAGGGATTCTACTCGGCTCCTACGAGCAGTACGTC. Amino acids: CASSLVSAGILLGSYEQYV.

The chain links TRBV6-1 to TRBJ1-2, with D unclear. The CDR3 is 14 amino acids. The V end lost 2 bases, the J end lost 5 bases, and 12 bases lay between the germline ends. The V gene's germline CDR1 is MNHNS and CDR2 SASEGT. The CDR3 loop is CASSELYSLYGYTF. Here the CDR3 DNA reads TGTGCCAGCAGTGAATTGTACAGCCTATATGGCTACACCTTC.